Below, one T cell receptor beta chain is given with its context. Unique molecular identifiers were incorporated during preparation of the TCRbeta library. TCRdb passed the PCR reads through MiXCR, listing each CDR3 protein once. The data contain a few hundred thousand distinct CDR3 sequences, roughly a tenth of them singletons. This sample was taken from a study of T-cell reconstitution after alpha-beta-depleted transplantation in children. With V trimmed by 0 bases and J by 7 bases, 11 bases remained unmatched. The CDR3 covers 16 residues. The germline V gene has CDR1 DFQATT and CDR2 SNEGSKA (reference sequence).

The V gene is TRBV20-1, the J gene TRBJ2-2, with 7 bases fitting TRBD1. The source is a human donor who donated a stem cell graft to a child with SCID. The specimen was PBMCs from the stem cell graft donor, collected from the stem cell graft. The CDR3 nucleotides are TGCAGTGCTAGAGATGGAGGACAGGCGGCACACGGGGAGCTGTTTTTT. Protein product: CSARDGGQAAHGELFF.